This record covers a single TCR beta chain. Its antigen has not been determined. Per-base quality was not reported, and no clone a single base away is much larger than it. This entry is derived from a study of T cell changes during pregnancy in multiple sclerosis (dated by TCRdb to the late 2010s). Background for the entire study: The study examined how the T cell repertoire changed over the course of pregnancy in women with multiple sclerosis.

Library preparation employed the immunoSEQ multiplex PCR assay. TCRdb re-hosts the immuneACCESS table, in-frame sequences only. Its copies lack some clones; in the studies checked, an unresolved V gene accounts for under half of them, and the cause for the rest is not known. The sample table shows about 64,000 clones, and less than 95% are seen once. Around 6.8% of the sample is held by the ten biggest clonotypes. In the germline V gene, CDR1 corresponds to SGHRS and CDR2 to YFSETQ. Reading from cysteine to phenylalanine, the CDR3 counts 12 amino acids. CDR3 DNA is the only sequence kept; it has 36 bases, read in frame from the first base. V has 0 bases trimmed and J has 11 bases trimmed; junction bases matching no gene number 3.

This clonotype originated in a female donor in good health, enrolled as a control in a pregnancy study. This sample comprised peripheral blood, obtained in the third trimester of pregnancy. The rearrangement joined TRBV5-1 to TRBJ2-7; 9 of the junction bases match TRBD1. Here is the DNA: TGCGCCAGCAGCTTGGGTGACAGGGGGAAGTACTTC. Its product reads: CASSLGDRGKYF.